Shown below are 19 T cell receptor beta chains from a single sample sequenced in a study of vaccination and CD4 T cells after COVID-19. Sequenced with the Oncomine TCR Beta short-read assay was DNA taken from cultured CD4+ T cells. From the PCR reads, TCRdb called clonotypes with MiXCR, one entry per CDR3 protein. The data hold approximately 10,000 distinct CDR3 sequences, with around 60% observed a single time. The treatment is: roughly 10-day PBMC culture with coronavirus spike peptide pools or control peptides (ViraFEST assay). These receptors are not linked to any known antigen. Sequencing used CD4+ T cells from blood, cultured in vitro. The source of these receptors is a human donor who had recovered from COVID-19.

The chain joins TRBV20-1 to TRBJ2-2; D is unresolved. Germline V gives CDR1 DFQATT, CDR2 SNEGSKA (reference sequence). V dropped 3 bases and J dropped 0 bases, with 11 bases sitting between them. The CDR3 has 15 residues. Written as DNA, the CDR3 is TGCAGTGCTAGTAAGGGCGAAGCGAACACCGGGGAGCTGTTTTTT. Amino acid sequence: CSASKGEANTGELFF.

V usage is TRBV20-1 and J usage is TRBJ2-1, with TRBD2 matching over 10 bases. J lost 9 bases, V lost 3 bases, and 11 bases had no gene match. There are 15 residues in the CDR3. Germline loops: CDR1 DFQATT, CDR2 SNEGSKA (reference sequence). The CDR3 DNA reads TGCAGTGCTAGGTCCAGGGTTAGCGGGAGGACTGAGCAGTTCTTC. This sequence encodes CSARSRVSGRTEQFF.

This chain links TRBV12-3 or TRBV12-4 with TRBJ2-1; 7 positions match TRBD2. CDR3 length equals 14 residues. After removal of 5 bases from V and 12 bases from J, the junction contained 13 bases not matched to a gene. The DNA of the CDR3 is TGTGCCAGCAGTCCGGTCACGGTCCGCGGGAGGCAGTTCTTC. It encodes CASSPVTVRGRQFF.

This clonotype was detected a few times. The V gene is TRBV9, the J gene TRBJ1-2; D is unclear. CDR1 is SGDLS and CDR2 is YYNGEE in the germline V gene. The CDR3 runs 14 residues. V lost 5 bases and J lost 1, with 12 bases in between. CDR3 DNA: TGTGCCAGCAGAGCTCCGCGAGGTAACTATGGCTACACCTTC. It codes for CASRAPRGNYGYTF.

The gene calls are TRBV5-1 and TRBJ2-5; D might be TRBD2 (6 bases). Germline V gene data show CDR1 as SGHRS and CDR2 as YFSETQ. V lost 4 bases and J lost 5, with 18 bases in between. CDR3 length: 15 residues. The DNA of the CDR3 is TGCGCCAGCAGCCCCGGTGGAGGGAGGTCGGAGACCCAGTACTTC. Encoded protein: CASSPGGGRSETQYF.

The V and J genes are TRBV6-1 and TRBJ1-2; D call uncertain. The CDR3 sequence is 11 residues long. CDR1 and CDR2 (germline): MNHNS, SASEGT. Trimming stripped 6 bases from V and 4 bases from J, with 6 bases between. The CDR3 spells CASSIAYGYTF. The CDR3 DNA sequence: TGTGCCAGCAGCATAGCCTATGGCTACACCTTC.

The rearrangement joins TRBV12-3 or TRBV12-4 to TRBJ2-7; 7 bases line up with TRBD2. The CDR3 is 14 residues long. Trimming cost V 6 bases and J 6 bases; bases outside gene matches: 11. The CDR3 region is CASSRSGVLGEQYF. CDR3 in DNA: TGTGCCAGCAGCCGAAGCGGGGTCCTTGGCGAGCAGTACTTC.

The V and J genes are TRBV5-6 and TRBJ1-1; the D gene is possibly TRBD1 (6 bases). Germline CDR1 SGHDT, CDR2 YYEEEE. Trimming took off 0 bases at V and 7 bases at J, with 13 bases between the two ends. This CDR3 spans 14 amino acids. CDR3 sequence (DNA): TGTGCCAGCAGCTTGGTCCCACAGGGAGGTGAAGCTTTCTTT. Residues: CASSLVPQGGEAFF. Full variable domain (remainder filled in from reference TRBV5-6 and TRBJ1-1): DAGVTQSPTHLIKTRGQQVTLRCSPKSGHDTVSWYQQALGQGPQFIFQYYEEEERQRGNFPDRFSGHQFPNYSSELNVNALLLGDSALYLCASSLVPQGGEAFFGQGTRLTVV.

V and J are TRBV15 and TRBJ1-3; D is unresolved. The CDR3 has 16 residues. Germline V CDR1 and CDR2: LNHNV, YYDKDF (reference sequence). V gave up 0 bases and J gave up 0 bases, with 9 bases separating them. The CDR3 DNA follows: TGTGCCACCAGCAGAGAGGTTCGGTACTCTGGAAACACCATATATTTT. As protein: CATSREVRYSGNTIYF.

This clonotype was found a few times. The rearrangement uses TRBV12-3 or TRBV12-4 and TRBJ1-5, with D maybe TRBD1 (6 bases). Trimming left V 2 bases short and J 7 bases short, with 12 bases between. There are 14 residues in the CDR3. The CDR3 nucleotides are TGTGCCAGCAGTTTAAAACAGGGAAGCCAGCCCCAGCATTTT. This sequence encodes CASSLKQGSQPQHF.

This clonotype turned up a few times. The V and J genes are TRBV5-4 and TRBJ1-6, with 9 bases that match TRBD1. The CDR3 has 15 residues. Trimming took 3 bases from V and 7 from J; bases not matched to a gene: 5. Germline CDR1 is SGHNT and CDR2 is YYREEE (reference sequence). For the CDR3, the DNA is TGTGCCAGCAGCTACGCCGGGACAGGGAATTCACCCCTCCACTTT. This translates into CASSYAGTGNSPLHF.

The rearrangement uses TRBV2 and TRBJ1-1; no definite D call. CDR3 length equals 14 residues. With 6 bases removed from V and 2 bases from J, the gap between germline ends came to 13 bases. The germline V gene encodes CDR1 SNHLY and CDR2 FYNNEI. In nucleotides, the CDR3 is TGTGCCAGCAGGGGCCTACGGGGAAACACTGAAGCTTTCTTT. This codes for CASRGLRGNTEAFF.

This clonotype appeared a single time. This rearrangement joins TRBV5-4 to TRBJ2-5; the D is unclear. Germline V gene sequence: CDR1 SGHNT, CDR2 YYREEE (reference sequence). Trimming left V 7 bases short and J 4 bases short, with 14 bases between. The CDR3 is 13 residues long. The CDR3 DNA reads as TGTGCCAGCGGCATGGTCGGTCCAGAGACCCAGTACTTC. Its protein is CASGMVGPETQYF. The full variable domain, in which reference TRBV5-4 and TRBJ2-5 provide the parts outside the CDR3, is ETGVTQSPTHLIKTRGQQVTLRCSSQSGHNTVSWYQQALGQGPQFIFQYYREEENGRGNFPPRFSGLQFPNYSSELNVNALELDDSALYLCASGMVGPETQYFGPGTRLLVL.

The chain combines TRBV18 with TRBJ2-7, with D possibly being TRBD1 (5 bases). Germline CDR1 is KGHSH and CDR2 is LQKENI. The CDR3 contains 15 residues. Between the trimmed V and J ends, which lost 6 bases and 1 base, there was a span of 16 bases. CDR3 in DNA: TGTGCCAGCTCCCCAGGCTGGGGCAGTTCCTACGAGCAGTACTTC. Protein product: CASSPGWGSSYEQYF. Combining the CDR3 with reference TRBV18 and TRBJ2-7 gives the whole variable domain NAGVMQNPRHLVRRRGQEARLRCSPMKGHSHVYWYRQLPEEGLKFMVYLQKENIIDESGMPKERFSAEFPKEGPSILRIQQVVRGDSAAYFCASSPGWGSSYEQYFGPGTRLTVT.

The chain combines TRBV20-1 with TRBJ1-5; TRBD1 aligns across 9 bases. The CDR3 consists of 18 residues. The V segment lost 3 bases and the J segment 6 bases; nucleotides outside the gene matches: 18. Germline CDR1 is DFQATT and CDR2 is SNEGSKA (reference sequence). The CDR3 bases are TGCAGTGCTAGGTCGCACCACCAAACCGGGACAGGGTCTCAGCCCCAGCATTTT. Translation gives CSARSHHQTGTGSQPQHF.

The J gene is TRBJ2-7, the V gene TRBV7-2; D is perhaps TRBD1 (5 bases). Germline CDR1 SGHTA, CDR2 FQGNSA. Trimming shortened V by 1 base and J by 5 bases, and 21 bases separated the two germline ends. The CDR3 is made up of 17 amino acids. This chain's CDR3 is CASSLGSLGARVHEQYF. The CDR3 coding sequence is TGTGCCAGCAGCTTAGGAAGTCTAGGGGCTAGGGTCCACGAGCAGTACTTC.

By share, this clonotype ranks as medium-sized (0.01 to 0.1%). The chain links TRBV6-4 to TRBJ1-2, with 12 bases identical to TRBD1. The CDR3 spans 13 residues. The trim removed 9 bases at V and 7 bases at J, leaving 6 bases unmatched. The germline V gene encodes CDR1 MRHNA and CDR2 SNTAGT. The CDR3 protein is CASHGTGGFGYTF. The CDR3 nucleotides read TGTGCCAGTCATGGGACAGGGGGCTTTGGCTACACCTTC.

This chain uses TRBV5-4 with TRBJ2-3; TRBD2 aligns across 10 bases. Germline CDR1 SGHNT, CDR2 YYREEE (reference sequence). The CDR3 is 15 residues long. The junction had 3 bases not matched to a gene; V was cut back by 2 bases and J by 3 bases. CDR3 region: CASSFTSGDTDTQYF. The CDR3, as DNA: TGTGCCAGCAGCTTTACTAGCGGGGATACAGATACGCAGTATTTT.

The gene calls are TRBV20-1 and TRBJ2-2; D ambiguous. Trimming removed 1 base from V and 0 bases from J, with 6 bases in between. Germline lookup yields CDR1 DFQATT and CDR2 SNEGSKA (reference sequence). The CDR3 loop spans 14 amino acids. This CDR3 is CSARALANTGELFF. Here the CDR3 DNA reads TGCAGTGCTAGAGCGCTAGCGAACACCGGGGAGCTGTTTTTT.